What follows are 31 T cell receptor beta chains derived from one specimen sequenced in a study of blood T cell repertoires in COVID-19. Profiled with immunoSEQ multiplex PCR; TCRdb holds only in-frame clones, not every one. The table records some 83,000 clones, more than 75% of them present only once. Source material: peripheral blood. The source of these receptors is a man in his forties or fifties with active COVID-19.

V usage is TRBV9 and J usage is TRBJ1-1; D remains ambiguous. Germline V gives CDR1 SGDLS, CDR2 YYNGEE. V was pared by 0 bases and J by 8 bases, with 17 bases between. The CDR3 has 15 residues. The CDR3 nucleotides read TGTGCCAGCAGCGTAGGGCAGAGCATACAGCCAGAAGCTTTCTTT. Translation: CASSVGQSIQPEAFF.

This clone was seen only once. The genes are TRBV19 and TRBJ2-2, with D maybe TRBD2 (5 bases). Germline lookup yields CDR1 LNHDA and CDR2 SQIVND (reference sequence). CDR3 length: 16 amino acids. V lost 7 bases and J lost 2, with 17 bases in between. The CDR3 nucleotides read TGTGCCAGTACCATGATGAGGGTTGTCAACACCGGGGAGCTGTTTTTT. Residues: CASTMMRVVNTGELFF.

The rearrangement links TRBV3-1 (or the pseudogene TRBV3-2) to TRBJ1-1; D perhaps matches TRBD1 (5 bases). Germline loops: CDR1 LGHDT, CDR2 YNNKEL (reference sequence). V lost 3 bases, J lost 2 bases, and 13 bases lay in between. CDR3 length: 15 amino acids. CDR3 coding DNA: TGTGCCAGCAGCCATCTTAAGGGGCGTAACACTGAAGCTTTCTTT. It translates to CASSHLKGRNTEAFF.

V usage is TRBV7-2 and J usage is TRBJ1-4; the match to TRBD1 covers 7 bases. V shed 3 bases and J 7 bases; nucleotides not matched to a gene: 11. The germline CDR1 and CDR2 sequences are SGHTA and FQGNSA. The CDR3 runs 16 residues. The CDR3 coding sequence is TGTGCCAGCAGCTTCCCCGGGACAGCGAGGGGTGAAAAACTGTTTTTT. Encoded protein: CASSFPGTARGEKLFF. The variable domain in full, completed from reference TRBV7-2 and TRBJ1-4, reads GAGVSQSPSNKVTEKGKDVELRCDPISGHTALYWYRQSLGQGLEFLIYFQGNSAPDKSGLPSDRFSAERTGGSVSTLTIQRTQQEDSAVYLCASSFPGTARGEKLFFGSGTQLSVL.

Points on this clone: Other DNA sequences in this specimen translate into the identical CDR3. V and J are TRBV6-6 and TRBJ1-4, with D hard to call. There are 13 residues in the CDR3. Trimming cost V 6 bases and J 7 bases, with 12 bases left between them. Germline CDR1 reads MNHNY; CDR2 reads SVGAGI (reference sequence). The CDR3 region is CASSPRVGEKLFF. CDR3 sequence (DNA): TGTGCCAGCAGCCCCCGGGTTGGTGAAAAACTGTTTTTT.

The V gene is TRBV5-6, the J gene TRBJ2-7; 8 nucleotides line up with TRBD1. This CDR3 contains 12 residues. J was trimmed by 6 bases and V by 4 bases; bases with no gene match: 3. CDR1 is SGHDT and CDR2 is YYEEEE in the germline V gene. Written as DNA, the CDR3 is TGTGCCAGCAGCCCGACAGGGGTCGAGCAGTACTTC. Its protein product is CASSPTGVEQYF.

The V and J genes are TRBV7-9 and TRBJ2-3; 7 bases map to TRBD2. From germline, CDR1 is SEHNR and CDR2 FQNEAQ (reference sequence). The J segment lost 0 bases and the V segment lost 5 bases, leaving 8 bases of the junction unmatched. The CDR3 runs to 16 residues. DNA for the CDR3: TGTGCCAGCAGCCCGGAAGCGGGGATTAGCACAGATACGCAGTATTTT. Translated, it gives CASSPEAGISTDTQYF.

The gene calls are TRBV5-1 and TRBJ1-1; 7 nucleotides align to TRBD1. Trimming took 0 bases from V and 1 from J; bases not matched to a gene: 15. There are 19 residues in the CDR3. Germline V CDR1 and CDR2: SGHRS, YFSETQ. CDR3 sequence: CASSLGRLGQKEPNTEAFF. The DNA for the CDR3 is TGCGCCAGCAGCTTGGGGCGGTTGGGACAGAAAGAACCGAACACTGAAGCTTTCTTT.

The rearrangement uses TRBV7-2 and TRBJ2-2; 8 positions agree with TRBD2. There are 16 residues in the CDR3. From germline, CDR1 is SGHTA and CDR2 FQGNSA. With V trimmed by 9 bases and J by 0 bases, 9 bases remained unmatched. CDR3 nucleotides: TGTGCCAGACAACCGGTTAGCGGGACGAACACCGGGGAGCTGTTTTTT. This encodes CARQPVSGTNTGELFF.

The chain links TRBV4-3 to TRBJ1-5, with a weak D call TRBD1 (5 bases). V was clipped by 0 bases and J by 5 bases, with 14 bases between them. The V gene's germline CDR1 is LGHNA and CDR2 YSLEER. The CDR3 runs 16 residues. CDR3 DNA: TGCGCCAGCAGCCAAGACGCGCAGGGCGGGGATCAGCCCCAGCATTTT. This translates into CASSQDAQGGDQPQHF.

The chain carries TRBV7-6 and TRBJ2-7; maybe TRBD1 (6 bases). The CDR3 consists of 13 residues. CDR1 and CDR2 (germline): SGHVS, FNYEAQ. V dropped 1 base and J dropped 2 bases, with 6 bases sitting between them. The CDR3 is CASSLGTAYEQYF. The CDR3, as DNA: TGTGCCAGCAGCTTAGGGACAGCCTACGAGCAGTACTTC.

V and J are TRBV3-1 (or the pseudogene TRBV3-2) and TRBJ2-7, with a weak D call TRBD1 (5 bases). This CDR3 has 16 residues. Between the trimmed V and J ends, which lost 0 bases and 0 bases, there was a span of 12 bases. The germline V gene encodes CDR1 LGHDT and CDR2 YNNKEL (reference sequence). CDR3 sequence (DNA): TGTGCCAGCAGCCAAGAAGCCCAGGGCATCTCCTACGAGCAGTACTTC. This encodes CASSQEAQGISYEQYF.

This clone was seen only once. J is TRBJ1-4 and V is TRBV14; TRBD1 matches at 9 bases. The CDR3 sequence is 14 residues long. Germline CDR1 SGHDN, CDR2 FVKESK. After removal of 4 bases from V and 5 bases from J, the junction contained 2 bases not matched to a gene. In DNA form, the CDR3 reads TGTGCCAGCAGCCGGACAGGGGAGAATGAAAAACTGTTTTTT. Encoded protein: CASSRTGENEKLFF.

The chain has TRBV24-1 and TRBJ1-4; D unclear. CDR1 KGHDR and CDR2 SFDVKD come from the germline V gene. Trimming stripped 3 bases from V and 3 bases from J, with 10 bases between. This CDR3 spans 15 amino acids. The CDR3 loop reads CATSDGLRSNEKLFF. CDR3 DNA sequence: TGTGCCACCAGTGATGGACTGAGATCTAATGAAAAACTGTTTTTT.

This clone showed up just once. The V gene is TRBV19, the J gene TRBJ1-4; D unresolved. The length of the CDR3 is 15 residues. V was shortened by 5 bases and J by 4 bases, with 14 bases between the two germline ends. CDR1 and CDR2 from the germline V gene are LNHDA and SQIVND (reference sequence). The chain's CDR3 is CASSPGRGINEKLFF. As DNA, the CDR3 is TGTGCCAGTAGTCCGGGTAGAGGGATTAATGAAAAACTGTTTTTT.

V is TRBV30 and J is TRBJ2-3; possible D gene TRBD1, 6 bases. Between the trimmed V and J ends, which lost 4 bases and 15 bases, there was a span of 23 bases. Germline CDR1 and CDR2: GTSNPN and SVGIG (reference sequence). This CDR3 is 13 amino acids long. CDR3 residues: CAWTPGAAGTCYF. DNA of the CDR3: TGTGCCTGGACCCCAGGGGCTGCCGGGACGTGCTATTTT.

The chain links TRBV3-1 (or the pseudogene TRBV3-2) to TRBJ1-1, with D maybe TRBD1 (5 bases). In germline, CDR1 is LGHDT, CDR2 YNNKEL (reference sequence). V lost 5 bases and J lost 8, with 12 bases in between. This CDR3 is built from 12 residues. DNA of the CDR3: TGTGCCAGCAGCAGGGGATTCGGGGAAGCTTTCTTT. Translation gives CASSRGFGEAFF.

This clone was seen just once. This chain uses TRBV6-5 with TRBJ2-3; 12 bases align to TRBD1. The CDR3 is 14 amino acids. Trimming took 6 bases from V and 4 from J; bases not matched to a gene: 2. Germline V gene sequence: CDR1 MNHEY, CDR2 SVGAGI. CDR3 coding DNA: TGTGCCAGCAGAGGGACAGGGGGCCCAGATACGCAGTATTTT. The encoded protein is CASRGTGGPDTQYF.

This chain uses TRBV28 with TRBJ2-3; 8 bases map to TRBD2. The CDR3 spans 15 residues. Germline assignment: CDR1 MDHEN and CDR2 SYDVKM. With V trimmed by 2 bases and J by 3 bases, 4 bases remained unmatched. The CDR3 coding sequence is TGTGCCAGCAGTTTACGGGGGGGAGGGACAGATACGCAGTATTTT. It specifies CASSLRGGGTDTQYF.

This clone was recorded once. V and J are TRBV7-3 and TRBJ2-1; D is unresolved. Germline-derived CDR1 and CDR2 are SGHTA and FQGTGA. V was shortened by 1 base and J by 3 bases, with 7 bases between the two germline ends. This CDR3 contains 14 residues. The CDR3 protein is CASSLNSLYNEQFF. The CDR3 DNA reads TGTGCCAGCAGCTTAAACTCGCTCTACAATGAGCAGTTCTTC.

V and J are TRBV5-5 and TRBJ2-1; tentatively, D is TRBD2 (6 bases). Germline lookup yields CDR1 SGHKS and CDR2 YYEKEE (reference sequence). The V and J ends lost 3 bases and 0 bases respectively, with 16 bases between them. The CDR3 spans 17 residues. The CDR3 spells CASSSPSVGGSYNEQFF. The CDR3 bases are TGTGCCAGCAGCTCTCCCTCTGTGGGGGGCTCCTACAATGAGCAGTTCTTC.

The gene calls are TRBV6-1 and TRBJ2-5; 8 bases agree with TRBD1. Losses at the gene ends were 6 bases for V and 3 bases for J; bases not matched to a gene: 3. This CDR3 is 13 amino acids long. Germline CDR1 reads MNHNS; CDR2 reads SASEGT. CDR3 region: CASSGQGEETQYF. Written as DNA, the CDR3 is TGTGCCAGCAGCGGACAGGGAGAAGAGACCCAGTACTTC.

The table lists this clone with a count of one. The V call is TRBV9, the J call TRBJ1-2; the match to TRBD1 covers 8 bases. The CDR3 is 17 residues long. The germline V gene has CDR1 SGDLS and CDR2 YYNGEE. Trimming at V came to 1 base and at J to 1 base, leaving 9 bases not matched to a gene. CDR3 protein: CASSVLPQGAFNYGYTF. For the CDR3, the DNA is TGTGCCAGCAGCGTACTTCCCCAGGGGGCCTTTAACTATGGCTACACCTTC.

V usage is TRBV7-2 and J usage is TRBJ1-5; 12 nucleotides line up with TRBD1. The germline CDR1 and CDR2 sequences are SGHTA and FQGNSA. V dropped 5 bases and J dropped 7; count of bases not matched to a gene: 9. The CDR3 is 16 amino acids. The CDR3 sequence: CASSPHGTGGDQPQHF. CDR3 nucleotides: TGTGCCAGCAGCCCGCATGGGACAGGGGGCGACCAGCCCCAGCATTTT.

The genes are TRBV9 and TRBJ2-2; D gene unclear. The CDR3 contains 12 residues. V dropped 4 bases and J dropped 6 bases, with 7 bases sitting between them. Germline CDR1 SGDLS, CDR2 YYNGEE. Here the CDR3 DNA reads TGTGCCAGCAGCCCCGAGCCCGGGGAGCTGTTTTTT. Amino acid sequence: CASSPEPGELFF.

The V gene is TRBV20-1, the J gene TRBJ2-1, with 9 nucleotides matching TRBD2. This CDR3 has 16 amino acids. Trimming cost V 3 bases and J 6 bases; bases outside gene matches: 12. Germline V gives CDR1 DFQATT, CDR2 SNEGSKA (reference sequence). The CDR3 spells CSASPVRGGRVNEQFF. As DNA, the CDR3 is TGCAGTGCTAGTCCCGTGCGGGGGGGCCGGGTCAATGAGCAGTTCTTC.

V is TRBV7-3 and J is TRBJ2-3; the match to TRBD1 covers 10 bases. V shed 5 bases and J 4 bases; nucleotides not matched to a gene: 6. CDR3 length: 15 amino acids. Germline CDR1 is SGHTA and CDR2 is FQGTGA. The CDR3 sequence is CASSPQGQGPDTQYF. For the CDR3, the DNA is TGTGCCAGCAGCCCACAGGGACAGGGGCCAGATACGCAGTATTTT.

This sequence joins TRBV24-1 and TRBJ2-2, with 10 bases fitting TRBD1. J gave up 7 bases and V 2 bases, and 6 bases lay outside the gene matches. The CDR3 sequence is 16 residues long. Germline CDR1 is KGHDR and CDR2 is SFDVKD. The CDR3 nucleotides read TGTGCCACCAGTGATTGGGGACAGGGGTTCGGCGGGGAGCTGTTTTTT. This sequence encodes CATSDWGQGFGGELFF.

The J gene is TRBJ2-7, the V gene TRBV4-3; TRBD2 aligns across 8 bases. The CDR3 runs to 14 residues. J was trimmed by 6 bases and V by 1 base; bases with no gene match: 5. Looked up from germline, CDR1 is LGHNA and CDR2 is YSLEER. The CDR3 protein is CASSQASGHLEQYF. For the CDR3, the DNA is TGCGCCAGCAGCCAAGCTAGCGGGCATCTCGAGCAGTACTTC.

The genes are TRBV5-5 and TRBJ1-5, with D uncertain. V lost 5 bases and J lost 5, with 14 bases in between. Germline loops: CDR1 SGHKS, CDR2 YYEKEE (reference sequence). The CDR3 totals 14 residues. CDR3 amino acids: CASSPTPTYQPQHF. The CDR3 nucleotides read TGTGCCAGCAGTCCCACCCCGACTTATCAGCCCCAGCATTTT.

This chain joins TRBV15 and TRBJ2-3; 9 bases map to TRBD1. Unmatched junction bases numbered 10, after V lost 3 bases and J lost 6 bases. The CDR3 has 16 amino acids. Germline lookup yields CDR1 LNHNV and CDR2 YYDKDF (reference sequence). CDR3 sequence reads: CATSRDTGGVSDTQYF. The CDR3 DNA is TGTGCCACCAGCAGGGACACAGGGGGCGTATCCGATACGCAGTATTTT.